The clone carrying this T cell receptor (beta chain) turned up a few times. The target antigen is unknown. This PCR relied on a set of 60 Vbeta primers and 13 Jbeta primers. Generated by immunoSEQ multiplex PCR, the TCRdb table keeps only in-frame clones and is missing some. The profile covers about 120,000 clones, with approximately 8.6% appearing a single time and less than 6.5% taken by the ten largest. The data were taken from a study of cytomegalovirus exposure and HLA in healthy donors. Findings and limits, study-wide: Only CMV serostatus was available as immune exposure information.

The sequenced material came from PBMCs. This clonotype originated in a woman aged 40 to 50 in good health and CMV-seropositive.

The CDR3 spells CASSQGQGAGQPQHF. The CDR3 nucleotides read TGCGCCAGCAGCCAAGGACAGGGGGCGGGTCAGCCCCAGCATTTT. J is TRBJ1-5 and V is TRBV4-1; 10 bases map to TRBD1. The CDR3 extends over 15 amino acids. Germline values: CDR1 MGHRA, CDR2 YSYEKL. The junction had 3 bases not matched to a gene; V was cut back by 1 base and J by 6 bases.